This T cell receptor (beta chain) was documented in a study of OX40 agonist ivuxolimab in advanced cancers. The wider study: The study treated patients with ivuxolimab, an agonistic anti-OX40 (CD134) antibody. Patients were roughly 81% male with ages roughly 20 to 80, mean about 54.

The length of the CDR3 is 18 residues. Unmatched junction bases numbered 17, after V lost 4 bases and J lost 4 bases. Germline-derived CDR1 and CDR2 are SEHNR and FQNEAQ (reference sequence). This table comes from immunoSEQ multiplex PCR, and its TCRdb copy is limited to in-frame clones, with some not included. Counted here are tens of thousands of clones, over 80% occurring once; the ten biggest clones make up 3.5% to 4%. This clone has only one observation. Drawing of blood for sampling happened at baseline, at cycle 4 day 1, and at cycle 7 day 1. The chain recombines TRBV7-9 with TRBJ2-7; 9 bases are a match to TRBD2. The input for sequencing was CD4+ or CD8+ T cells sorted from blood, taken in a trial of the OX40 agonist ivuxolimab. This receptor was taken from an adult with an advanced solid tumor such as melanoma, head and neck, liver or kidney cancer. CDR3 region: CASSSLHAGASGTYEQYF. The CDR3, as DNA: TGTGCCAGCAGCTCCCTTCACGCAGGGGCTAGCGGGACTTACGAGCAGTACTTC. Complete variable domain (other parts from reference TRBV7-9 and TRBJ2-7): DTGVSQNPRHKITKRGQNVTFRCDPISEHNRLYWYRQTLGQGPEFLTYFQNEAQLEKSRLLSDRFSAERPKGSFSTLEIQRTEQGDSAMYLCASSSLHAGASGTYEQYFGPGTRLTVT.